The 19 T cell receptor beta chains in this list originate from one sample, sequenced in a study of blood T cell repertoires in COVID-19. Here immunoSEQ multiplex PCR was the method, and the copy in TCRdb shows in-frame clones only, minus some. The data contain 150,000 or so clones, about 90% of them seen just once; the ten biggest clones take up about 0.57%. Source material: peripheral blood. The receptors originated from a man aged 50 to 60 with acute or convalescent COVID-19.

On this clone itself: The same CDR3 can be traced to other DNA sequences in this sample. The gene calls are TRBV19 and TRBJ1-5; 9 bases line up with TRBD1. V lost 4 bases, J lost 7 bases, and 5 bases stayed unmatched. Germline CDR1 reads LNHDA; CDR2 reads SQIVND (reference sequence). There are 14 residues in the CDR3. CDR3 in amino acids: CASSTTGGGQPQHF. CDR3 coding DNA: TGTGCCAGTAGTACGACAGGGGGAGGACAGCCCCAGCATTTT.

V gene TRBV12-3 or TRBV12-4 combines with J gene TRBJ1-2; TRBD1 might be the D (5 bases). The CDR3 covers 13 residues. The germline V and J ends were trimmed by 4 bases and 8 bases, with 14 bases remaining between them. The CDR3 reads CASSYGGGVGYTF. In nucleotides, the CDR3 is TGTGCCAGCAGTTATGGGGGAGGGGTCGGCTACACCTTC.

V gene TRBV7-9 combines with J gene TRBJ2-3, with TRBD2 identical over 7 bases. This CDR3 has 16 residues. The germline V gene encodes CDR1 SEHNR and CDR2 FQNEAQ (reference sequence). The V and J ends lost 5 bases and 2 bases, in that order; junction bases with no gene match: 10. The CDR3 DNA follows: TGTGCCAGCAGCCCCGGGGCGGGGGACGACACAGATACGCAGTATTTT. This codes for CASSPGAGDDTDTQYF.

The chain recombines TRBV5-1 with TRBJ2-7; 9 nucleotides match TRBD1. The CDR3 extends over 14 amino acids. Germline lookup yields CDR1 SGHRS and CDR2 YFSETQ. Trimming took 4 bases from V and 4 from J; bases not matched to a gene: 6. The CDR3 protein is CASSPGQGQYEQYV. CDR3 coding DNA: TGCGCCAGCAGCCCGGGACAGGGACAATACGAGCAGTACGTC.

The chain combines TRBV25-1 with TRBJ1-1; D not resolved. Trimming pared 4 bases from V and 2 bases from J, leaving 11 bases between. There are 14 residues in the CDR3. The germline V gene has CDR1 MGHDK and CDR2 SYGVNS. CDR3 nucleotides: TGTGCCAGCAGTGGCCCTCAGGAAAACACTGAAGCTTTCTTT. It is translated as CASSGPQENTEAFF.

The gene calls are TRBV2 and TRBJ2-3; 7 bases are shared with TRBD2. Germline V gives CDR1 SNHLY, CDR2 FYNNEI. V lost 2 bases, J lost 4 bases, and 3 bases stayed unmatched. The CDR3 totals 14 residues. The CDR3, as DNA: TGTGCCAGCAGTGAACTCGCGGGAGCAGATACGCAGTATTTT. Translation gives CASSELAGADTQYF.

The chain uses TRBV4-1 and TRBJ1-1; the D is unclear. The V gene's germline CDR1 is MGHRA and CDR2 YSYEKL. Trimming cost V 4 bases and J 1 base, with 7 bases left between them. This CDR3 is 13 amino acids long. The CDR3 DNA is TGCGCCAGCAGCCCCCCAGGGAACACTGAAGCTTTCTTT. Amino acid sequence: CASSPPGNTEAFF.

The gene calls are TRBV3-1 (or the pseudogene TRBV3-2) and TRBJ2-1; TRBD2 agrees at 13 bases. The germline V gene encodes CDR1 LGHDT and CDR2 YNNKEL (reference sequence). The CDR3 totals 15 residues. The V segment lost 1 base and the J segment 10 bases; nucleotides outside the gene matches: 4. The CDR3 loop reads CASSQGTSGSAEQFF. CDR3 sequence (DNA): TGTGCCAGCAGCCAAGGGACTAGCGGGAGTGCCGAGCAGTTCTTC.

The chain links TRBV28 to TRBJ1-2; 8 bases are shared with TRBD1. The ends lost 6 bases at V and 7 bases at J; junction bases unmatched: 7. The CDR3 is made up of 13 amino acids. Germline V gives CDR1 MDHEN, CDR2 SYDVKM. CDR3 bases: TGTGCCAGCAGACGATCAGGGGGCTTTGGCTACACCTTC. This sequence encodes CASRRSGGFGYTF.

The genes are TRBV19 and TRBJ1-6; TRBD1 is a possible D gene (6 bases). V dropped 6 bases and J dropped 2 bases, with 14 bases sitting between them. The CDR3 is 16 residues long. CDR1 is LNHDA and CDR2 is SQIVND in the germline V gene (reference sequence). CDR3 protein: CASRSRRGTYNSPLHF. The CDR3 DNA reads TGTGCCAGTAGGTCGCGCAGGGGAACCTATAATTCACCCCTCCACTTT.

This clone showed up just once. CDR3 sequence: CASSFRGFNQPQHF. The CDR3 DNA reads as TGTGCCAGCAGTTTTAGGGGATTCAATCAGCCCCAGCATTTT. This rearrangement joins TRBV27 to TRBJ1-5; possibly TRBD1 for D (5 bases). The CDR3 totals 14 residues. Germline V gene lookup returns CDR1 MNHEY and CDR2 SMNVEV (reference sequence). The V gene lost 3 bases and the J gene lost 3 bases, with 9 bases spanning the gap.

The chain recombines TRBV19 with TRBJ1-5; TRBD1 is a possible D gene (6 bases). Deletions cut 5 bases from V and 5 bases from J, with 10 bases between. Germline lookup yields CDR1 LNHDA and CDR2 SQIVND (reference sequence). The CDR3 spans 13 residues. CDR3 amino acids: CASSGTPDQPQHF. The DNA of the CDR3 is TGTGCCAGTAGTGGGACACCAGATCAGCCCCAGCATTTT.

CDR3 in amino acids: CASSQAGGLGAFF. The DNA of the CDR3 is TGTGCCAGCAGCCAAGCGGGGGGGCTGGGGGCTTTCTTT. The J gene is TRBJ1-1, the V gene TRBV3-1 (or the pseudogene TRBV3-2), with D perhaps matching TRBD1 (6 bases). Looked up from germline, CDR1 is LGHDT and CDR2 is YNNKEL (reference sequence). V was clipped by 1 base and J by 11 bases, with 14 bases between them. This CDR3 comprises 13 residues.

CDR3 sequence reads: CAWSVQGGGGKTQYF. The CDR3 bases are TGTGCCTGGAGTGTACAAGGCGGGGGGGGGAAGACCCAGTACTTC. The V call is TRBV30, the J call TRBJ2-5, with 9 positions matching TRBD2. This CDR3 is 15 amino acids long. V lost 0 bases to trimming and J lost 6 bases; unmatched junction nucleotides: 8. CDR1 and CDR2 from the germline V gene are GTSNPN and SVGIG (reference sequence).

CDR3 DNA sequence: TGCGCCAGCAGCTTCCCCCAGTGGGAGACCCAGTACTTC. Residues: CASSFPQWETQYF. The chain links TRBV5-1 to TRBJ2-5; D gene unclear. With 2 bases removed from V and 5 bases from J, the gap between germline ends came to 10 bases. The CDR3 has 13 residues. Germline CDR1 SGHRS, CDR2 YFSETQ.

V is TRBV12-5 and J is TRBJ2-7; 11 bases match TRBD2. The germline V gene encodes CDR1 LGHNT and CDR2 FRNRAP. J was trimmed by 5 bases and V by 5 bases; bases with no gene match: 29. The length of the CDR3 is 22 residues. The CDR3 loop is CASGPLGTPDRPSGGPGHEQYV. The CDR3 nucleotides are TGTGCTAGTGGTCCCCTTGGGACCCCGGATCGCCCTAGCGGGGGGCCTGGCCACGAGCAGTACGTC.

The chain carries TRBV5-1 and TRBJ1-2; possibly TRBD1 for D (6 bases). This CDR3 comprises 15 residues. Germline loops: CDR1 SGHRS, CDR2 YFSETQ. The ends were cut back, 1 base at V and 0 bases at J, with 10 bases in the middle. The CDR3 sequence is CASSLTGTTNYGYTF. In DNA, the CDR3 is TGCGCCAGCAGCTTGACAGGGACGACTAACTATGGCTACACCTTC. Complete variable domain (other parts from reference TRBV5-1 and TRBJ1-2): KAGVTQTPRYLIKTRGQQVTLSCSPISGHRSVSWYQQTPGQGLQFLFEYFSETQRNKGNFPGRFSGRQFSNSRSEMNVSTLELGDSALYLCASSLTGTTNYGYTFGSGTRLTVV.

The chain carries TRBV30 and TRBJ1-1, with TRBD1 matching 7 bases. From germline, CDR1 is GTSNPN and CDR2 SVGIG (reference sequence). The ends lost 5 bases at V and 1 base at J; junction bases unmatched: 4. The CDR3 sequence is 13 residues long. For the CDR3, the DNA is TGTGCCTGGGAGGGACAGCCGAACACTGAAGCTTTCTTT. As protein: CAWEGQPNTEAFF.

The CDR3 coding sequence is TGTGCCAGCAGTTACCTAGCGGGACCGAACACCGGGGAGCTGTTTTTT. It specifies CASSYLAGPNTGELFF. V is TRBV6-5 and J is TRBJ2-2; 9 nucleotides align to TRBD2. The germline V gene has CDR1 MNHEY and CDR2 SVGAGI. The CDR3 runs to 16 residues. V was clipped by 2 bases and J by 0 bases; unmatched bases: 1.